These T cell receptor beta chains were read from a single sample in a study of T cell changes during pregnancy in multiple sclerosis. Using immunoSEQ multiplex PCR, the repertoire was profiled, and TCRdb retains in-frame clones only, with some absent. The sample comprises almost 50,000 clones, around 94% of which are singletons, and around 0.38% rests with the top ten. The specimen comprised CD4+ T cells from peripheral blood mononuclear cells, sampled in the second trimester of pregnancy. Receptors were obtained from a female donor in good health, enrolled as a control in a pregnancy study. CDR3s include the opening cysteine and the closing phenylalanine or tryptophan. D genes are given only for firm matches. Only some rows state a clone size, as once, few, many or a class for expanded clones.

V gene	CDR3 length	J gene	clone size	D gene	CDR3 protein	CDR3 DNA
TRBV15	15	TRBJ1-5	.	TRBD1	CATHLGTVINQPQHF	TGTGCCACCCATCTGGGGACAGTAATAAATCAGCCCCAGCATTTT
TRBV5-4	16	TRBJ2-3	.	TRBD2	CASSPGLAGGEDTQYF	TGTGCCAGCAGTCCCGGACTAGCGGGGGGGGAGGATACGCAGTATTTT
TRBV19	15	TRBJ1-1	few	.	CASTLSGGLVTEAFF	TGTGCCAGTACTCTGTCGGGGGGGTTGGTCACTGAAGCTTTCTTT
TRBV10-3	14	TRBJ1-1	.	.	CAISSGTYYTEAFF	TGTGCCATCAGTTCTGGGACTTATTACACTGAAGCTTTCTTT
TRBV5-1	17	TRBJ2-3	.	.	CASSHDHGGTSTDTQYF	TGCGCCAGCAGCCATGACCATGGCGGGACTAGCACAGATACGCAGTATTTT
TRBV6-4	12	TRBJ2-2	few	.	CASSAGGGELFF	TGTGCCAGCAGTGCCGGGGGCGGGGAGCTGTTTTTT
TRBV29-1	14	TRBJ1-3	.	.	CSVVRGGSGNTIYF	TGCAGCGTTGTGAGGGGGGGCTCTGGAAACACCATATATTTT
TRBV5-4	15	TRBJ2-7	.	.	CASSLTIEPGVRQYF	TGTGCCAGCAGCTTGACGATCGAACCAGGGGTGAGGCAGTACTTC
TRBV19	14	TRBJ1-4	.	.	CASGPAGPEEKLFF	TGTGCCAGTGGCCCGGCGGGGCCTGAAGAAAAACTGTTTTTT
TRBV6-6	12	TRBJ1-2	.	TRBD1	CASSDRGYGYTF	TGTGCCAGCAGTGACAGGGGCTATGGCTACACCTTC
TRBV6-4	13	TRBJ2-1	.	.	CASSVAQYNEQFF	TGTGCCAGCAGTGTGGCACAATACAATGAGCAGTTCTTC
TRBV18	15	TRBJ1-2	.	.	CASSPPGGSGYGYTF	TGTGCCAGCTCACCACCTGGGGGCTCGGGCTATGGCTACACCTTC
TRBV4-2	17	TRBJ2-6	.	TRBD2	CASSQPGLAAGANVLTF	TGTGCCAGCAGCCAACCGGGACTAGCGGCCGGGGCCAACGTCCTGACTTTC
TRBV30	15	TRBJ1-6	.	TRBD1	CAWSVLGTANSPLHF	TGTGCCTGGAGTGTACTAGGGACAGCAAATTCACCCCTCCACTTT
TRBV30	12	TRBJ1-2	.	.	CAWSGQNNGYTF	TGTGCCTGGAGTGGACAGAACAATGGCTACACCTTC
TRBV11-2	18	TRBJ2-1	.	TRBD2	CASSLRAGGGILNNEQFF	TGTGCCAGCAGCTTACGAGCGGGGGGCGGAATTCTCAACAATGAGCAGTTCTTC
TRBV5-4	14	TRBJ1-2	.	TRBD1	CASRRQGARYSYTF	TGTGCCAGCCGACGACAGGGGGCACGCTATAGCTACACCTTC
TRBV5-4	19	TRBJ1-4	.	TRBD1	CASSSNHPGQGAADEKLFF	TGTGCCAGCAGCTCAAACCATCCGGGACAGGGTGCAGCGGACGAAAAACTGTTTTTT
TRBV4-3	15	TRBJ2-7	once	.	CASSQDRPGGSEQYF	TGCGCCAGCAGCCAAGATCGGCCGGGGGGCTCCGAGCAGTACTTC
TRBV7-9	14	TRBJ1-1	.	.	CASSENRAAIEAFF	TGTGCCAGCAGCGAGAACAGGGCGGCTATTGAAGCTTTCTTT
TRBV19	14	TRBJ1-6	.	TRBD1	CASRLGQANSPLHF	TGTGCCAGTAGACTTGGACAGGCCAATTCACCCCTCCACTTT